The rows below give T cell receptor beta chains drawn from one sample of a study of blood T cells in healthy people across ages. Using its own MiXCR run on the 5' RACE reads, TCRdb lists one record per CDR3 protein. The sample consists of around 870,000 distinct CDR3 sequences, around 28% of them appearing once. The sequenced material came from blood. The receptors originated from a woman aged 80 or over in good health. CDR3s include the opening cysteine and the closing phenylalanine or tryptophan. A D gene is named only where the DNA matches it firmly. Only part of the rows carry a size: once, few, many, or a class if the clone is expanded.

>TRBJ1-2|few|TRBD1|TRBV4-1
CASSHQGEVYGYTF
TGCGCCAGCAGCCATCAGGGGGAGGTCTATGGCTACACCTTC
>TRBJ2-7|-|TRBD1|TRBV2
CASSAAGTGVYEQYF
TGTGCCAGCAGTGCTGCCGGGACAGGGGTCTACGAGCAGTACTTC
>TRBJ1-2|-|TRBD1|TRBV11-2
CASSLAPLGTEIGGYTF
TGTGCCAGCAGCTTAGCACCACTCGGGACAGAAATTGGCGGCTACACCTTC
>TRBJ2-6|few|-|TRBV6-1
CASNEPFSGANVLTF
TGTGCCAGCAATGAGCCGTTCTCTGGGGCCAACGTCCTGACTTTC
>TRBJ1-4|-|-|TRBV5-1
CASSVGHARMTNEKLFF
TGCGCCAGCAGCGTCGGACATGCAAGGATGACTAATGAAAAACTGTTTTTT
>TRBJ2-2|few|-|TRBV3-1
CASRTGSRNTGELFF
TGTGCCAGCAGAACCGGGTCCAGAAACACCGGGGAGCTGTTTTTT
>TRBJ1-5|once|TRBD1|TRBV11-2
CASSLGQGGTGQPQHF
TGTGCCAGCAGCTTGGGACAGGGAGGCACGGGACAGCCCCAGCATTTT
>TRBJ2-4|-|-|TRBV6-5
CASSYGPGRYNEQYF
TGTGCCAGCAGTTATGGGCCGGGGCGTTACAATGAGCAGTACTTC
>TRBJ2-4|once|-|TRBV5-1
CASRPGSHLAKNIQYF
TGCGCCAGCAGGCCCGGGAGCCATCTAGCCAAAAACATTCAGTACTTC
>TRBJ2-4|-|-|TRBV6-5
CASSLPGVGIQYF
TGTGCCAGCAGCCTCCCGGGCGTGGGCATTCAGTACTTC
>TRBJ2-7|many|TRBD2|TRBV20-1
CSARGELAESSYEQYF
TGCAGTGCTAGAGGCGAGCTAGCGGAAAGCTCCTACGAGCAGTACTTC
>TRBJ1-4|-|-|TRBV11-2
CASSYPHEKLFF
TGTGCCAGCAGCTATCCACACGAAAAACTGTTTTTT
>TRBJ2-1|-|TRBD2|TRBV7-3
CASSSDPSGGSYNEQFF
TGTGCCAGCAGCTCCGACCCAAGCGGGGGGTCTTACAATGAGCAGTTCTTC
>TRBJ2-7|few|-|TRBV3-1
CASSHASYEQYF
TGTGCCAGCAGCCACGCCTCCTACGAGCAGTACTTC